The sequence of this TCR beta chain was determined in a study of OX40 agonist ivuxolimab in advanced cancers. Across the whole study: Administration of intravenous ivuxolimab to patients occurred every 2 weeks at 0.01 to 10 mg/kg. Study results and caveats: Dose levels from 0.1 to 3.0 mg/kg saw CD4+ and CD8+ blood T cells expand clonally by week 6. The antigens recognized by the expanded peripheral T cells, that is their antigen specificity, were not determined.

In regard to this clone: The antigen remains undetermined.

TCRdb keeps only in-frame clones here, not all; method: immunoSEQ multiplex PCR. The data show 100,000 to 150,000 clones, around 92% seen once. The CDR3 totals 14 residues. Between the trimmed V and J ends, which lost 11 bases and 7 bases, there was a span of 24 bases. Germline CDR1 WNHNN, CDR2 SYGVQD (reference sequence). The sequence was collected from an adult with an advanced solid tumor such as melanoma, head and neck, liver or kidney cancer. V usage is TRBV10-1 and J usage is TRBJ2-7; D might be TRBD2 (5 bases). The sequences come from CD4+ or CD8+ T cells sorted from blood, collected in a trial of the OX40 agonist ivuxolimab. The CDR3 coding sequence is TGCGCCCCCAGTGAGGCTAGCCGTCGGGGTGAGCAGTACTTC. Translated, it gives CAPSEASRRGEQYF.